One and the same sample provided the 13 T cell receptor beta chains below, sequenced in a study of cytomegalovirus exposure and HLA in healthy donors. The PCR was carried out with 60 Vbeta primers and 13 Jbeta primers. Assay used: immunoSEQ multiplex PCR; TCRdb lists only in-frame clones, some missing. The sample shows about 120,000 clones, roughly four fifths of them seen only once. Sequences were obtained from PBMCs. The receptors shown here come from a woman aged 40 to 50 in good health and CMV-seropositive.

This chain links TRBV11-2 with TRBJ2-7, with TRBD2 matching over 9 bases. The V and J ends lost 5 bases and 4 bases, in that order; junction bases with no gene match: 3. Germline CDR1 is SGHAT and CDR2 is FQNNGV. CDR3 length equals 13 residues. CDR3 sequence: CASSPAGGYEQYF. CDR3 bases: TGTGCCAGCAGCCCGGCGGGGGGGTACGAGCAGTACTTC.

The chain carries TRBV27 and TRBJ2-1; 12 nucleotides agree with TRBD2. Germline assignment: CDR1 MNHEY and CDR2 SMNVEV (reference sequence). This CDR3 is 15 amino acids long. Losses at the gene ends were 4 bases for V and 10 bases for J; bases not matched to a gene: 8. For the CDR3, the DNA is TGTGCCAGCAGTTACGGACTAGCGGGAAGATACGAGCAGTTCTTC. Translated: CASSYGLAGRYEQFF.

The CDR3 region is CASSLVLGQAFSGANVLTF. CDR3 DNA: TGTGCCAGCAGCTTAGTCCTCGGACAGGCGTTCTCTGGGGCCAACGTCCTGACTTTC. The chain employs TRBV7-9 and TRBJ2-6, with TRBD1 matching 7 bases. The V gene end was trimmed by 1 base and the J gene end by 0 bases; junction bases not matched to a gene: 9. Germline values: CDR1 SEHNR, CDR2 FQNEAQ (reference sequence). The CDR3 sequence is 19 residues long. The full variable domain, completed using reference TRBV7-9 and TRBJ2-6, is DTGVSQNPRHKITKRGQNVTFRCDPISEHNRLYWYRQTLGQGPEFLTYFQNEAQLEKSRLLSDRFSAERPKGSFSTLEIQRTEQGDSAMYLCASSLVLGQAFSGANVLTFGAGSRLTVL.

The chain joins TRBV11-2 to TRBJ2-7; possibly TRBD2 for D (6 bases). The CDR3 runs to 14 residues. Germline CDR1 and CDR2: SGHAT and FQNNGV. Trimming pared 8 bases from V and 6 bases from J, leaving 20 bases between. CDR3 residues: CASGEVRLVGEQYF. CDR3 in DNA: TGTGCCAGCGGAGAGGTACGACTAGTAGGCGAGCAGTACTTC.

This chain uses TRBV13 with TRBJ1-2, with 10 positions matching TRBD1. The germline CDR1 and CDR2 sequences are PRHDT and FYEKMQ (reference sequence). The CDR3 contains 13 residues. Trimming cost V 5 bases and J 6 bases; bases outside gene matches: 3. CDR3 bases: TGTGCCAGCAGCGGGGGGACAGGGGATGGCTACACCTTC. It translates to CASSGGTGDGYTF.

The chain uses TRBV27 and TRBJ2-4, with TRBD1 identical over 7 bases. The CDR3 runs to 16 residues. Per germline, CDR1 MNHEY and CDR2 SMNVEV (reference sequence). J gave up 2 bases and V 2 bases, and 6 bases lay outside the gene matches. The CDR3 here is CASSLRQGMTKNIQYF. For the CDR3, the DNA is TGTGCCAGCAGTTTAAGACAGGGTATGACCAAAAACATTCAGTACTTC.

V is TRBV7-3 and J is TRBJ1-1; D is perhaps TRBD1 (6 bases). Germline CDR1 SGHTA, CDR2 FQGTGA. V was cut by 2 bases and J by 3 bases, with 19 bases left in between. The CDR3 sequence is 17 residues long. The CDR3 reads CASSLVSMGQPDTEAFF. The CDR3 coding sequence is TGTGCCAGCAGCTTAGTTTCGATGGGACAACCGGACACTGAAGCTTTCTTT.

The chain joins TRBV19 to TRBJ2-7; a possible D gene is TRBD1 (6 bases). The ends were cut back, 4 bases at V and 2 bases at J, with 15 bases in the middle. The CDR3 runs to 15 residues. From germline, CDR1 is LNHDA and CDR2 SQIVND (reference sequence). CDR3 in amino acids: CASSTQGIAAYEQYF. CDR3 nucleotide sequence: TGTGCCAGTAGTACACAGGGAATAGCTGCCTACGAGCAGTACTTC.

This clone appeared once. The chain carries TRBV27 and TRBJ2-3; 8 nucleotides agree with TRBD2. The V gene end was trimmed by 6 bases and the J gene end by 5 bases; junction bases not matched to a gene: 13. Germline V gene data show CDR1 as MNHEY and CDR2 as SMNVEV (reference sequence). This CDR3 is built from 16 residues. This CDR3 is CASRSYQRERVDTQYF. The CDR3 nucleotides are TGTGCCAGCAGGAGCTACCAGCGGGAGCGCGTAGATACGCAGTATTTT.

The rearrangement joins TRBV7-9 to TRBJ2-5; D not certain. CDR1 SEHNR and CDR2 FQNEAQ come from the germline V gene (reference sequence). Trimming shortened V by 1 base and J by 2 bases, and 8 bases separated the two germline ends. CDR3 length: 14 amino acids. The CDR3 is CASSLGLQQETQYF. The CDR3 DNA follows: TGTGCCAGCAGCTTAGGACTGCAACAAGAGACCCAGTACTTC.

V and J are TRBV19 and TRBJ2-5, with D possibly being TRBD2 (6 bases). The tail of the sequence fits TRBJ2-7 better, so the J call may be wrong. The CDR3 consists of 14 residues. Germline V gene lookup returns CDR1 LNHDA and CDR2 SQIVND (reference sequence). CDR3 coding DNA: TGTGCCAGTAGTATTAGCGGCACCTCCTACGAGCAGTACTTC. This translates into CASSISGTSYEQYF.

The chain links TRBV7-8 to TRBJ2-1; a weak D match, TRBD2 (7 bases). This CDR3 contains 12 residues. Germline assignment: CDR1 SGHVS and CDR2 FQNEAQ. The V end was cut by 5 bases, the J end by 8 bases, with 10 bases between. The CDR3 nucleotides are TGTGCCAGCAGCCGCGGGGGCGATGAGCAGTTCTTC. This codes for CASSRGGDEQFF.

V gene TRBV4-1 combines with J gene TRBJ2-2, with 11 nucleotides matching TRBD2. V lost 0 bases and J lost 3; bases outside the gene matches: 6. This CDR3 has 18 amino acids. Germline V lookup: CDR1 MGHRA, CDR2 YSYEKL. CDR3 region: CASSQDSGRAEDTGELFF. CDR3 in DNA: TGCGCCAGCAGCCAAGATAGCGGGAGGGCTGAGGACACCGGGGAGCTGTTTTTT.